The sequence of this TCR beta chain was determined in a study of siplizumab effects on memory and regulatory T cells. About this clone itself: The antigen remains unidentified.

Some clones are missing from TCRdb's copy, which holds only in-frame ones; the method was immunoSEQ multiplex PCR. The sample comprises approximately 84,000 clones, over 90% of which are singletons, and less than 20% rests with the top ten. Findings of the study overall: Unstimulated subsets contained matches for only a minor fraction of alloreactive clones.

This sequence originates from a human donor in good health. The sequencing sample was made of CD8+ T cells sorted from blood.

The CDR3 DNA reads TGCGCCAGCAGCTTCGGACTAGCGGAGACCTACGAGCAGTACTTC. It translates to CASSFGLAETYEQYF. This sequence joins TRBV5-1 and TRBJ2-7; 10 bases fit TRBD2. Germline lookup yields CDR1 SGHRS and CDR2 YFSETQ. The CDR3 has 15 amino acids. J was trimmed by 2 bases and V by 2 bases; bases with no gene match: 4.